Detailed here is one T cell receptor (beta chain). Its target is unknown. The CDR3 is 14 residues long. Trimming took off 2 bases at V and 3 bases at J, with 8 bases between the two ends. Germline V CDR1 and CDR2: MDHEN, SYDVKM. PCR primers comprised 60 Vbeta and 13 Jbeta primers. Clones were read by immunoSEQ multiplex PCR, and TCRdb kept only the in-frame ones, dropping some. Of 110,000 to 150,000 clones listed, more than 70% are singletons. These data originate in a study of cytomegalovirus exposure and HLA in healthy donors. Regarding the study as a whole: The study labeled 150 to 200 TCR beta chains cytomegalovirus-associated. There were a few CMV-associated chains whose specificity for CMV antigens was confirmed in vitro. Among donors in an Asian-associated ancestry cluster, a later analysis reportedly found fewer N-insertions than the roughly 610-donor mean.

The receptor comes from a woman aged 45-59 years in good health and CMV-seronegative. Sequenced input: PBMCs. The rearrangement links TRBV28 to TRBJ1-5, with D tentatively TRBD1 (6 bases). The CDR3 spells CASSLQGPNQPQHF. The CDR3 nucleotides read TGTGCCAGCAGTTTACAGGGGCCCAATCAGCCCCAGCATTTT.